This T cell receptor (beta chain) was documented in a study of type 1 and type 2 diabetes patients. Study in general: CD4+ or CD8+ T cells were positively selected from PBMCs with microbeads.

Other autoimmune diseases and infections within the past four weeks excluded donors. V was clipped by 5 bases and J by 6 bases, with 13 bases between them. Germline assignment: CDR1 KGHSH and CDR2 LQKENI. There are 13 residues in the CDR3. PCR was run on genomic DNA. A primer set of 30 forward and 13 reverse primers amplified the CDR3. TCRdb re-called the multiplex PCR reads through MiXCR, storing one row per CDR3 protein. The sample consists of 280,000 or so distinct CDR3 sequences, roughly 48% of them appearing once. The rearrangement links TRBV18 to TRBJ1-2, with D unresolved. What was sequenced was peripheral blood mononuclear cells (PBMCs). The sequence was obtained from a man younger than 35 with type 2 diabetes. This CDR3 reads CASSERVLDGYTF. For the CDR3, the DNA is TGTGCCAGCTCAGAAAGGGTATTGGATGGCTACACCTTC. The full variable domain, completed using reference TRBV18 and TRBJ1-2, is NAGVMQNPRHLVRRRGQEARLRCSPMKGHSHVYWYRQLPEEGLKFMVYLQKENIIDESGMPKERFSAEFPKEGPSILRIQQVVRGDSAAYFCASSERVLDGYTFGSGTRLTVV.